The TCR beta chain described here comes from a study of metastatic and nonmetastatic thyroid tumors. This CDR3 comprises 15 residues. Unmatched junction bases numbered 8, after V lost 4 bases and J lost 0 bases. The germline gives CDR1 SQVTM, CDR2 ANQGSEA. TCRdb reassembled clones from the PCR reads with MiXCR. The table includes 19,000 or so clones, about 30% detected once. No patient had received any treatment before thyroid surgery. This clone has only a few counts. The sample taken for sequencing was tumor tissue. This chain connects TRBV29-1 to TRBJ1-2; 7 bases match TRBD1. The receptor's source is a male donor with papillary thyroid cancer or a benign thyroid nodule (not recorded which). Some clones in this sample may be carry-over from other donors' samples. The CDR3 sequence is CSVVTQGPTNYGYTF. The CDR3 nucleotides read TGCAGCGTTGTAACACAGGGGCCGACTAACTATGGCTACACCTTC.